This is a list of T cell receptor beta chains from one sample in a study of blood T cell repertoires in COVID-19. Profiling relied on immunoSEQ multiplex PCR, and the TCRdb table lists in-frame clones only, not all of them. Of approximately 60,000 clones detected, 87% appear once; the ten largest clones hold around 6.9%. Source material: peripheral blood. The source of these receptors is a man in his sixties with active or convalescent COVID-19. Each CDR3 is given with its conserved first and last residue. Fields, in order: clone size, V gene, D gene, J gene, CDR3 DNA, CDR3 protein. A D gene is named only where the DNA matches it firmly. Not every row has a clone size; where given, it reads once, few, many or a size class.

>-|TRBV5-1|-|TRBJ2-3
TGCGCCAGCAGCTTGGTTCCCGGGTCGAAAAGCACAGATACGCAGTATTTT
CASSLVPGSKSTDTQYF
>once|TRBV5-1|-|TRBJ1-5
TGCGCCAGCAGCTTGGAGGGGGTCGTCGGGCAGCCCCAGCATTTT
CASSLEGVVGQPQHF
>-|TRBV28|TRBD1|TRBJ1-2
TGTGCCAGCAGATATGGACAGGGGAACTATGGCTACACCTTC
CASRYGQGNYGYTF
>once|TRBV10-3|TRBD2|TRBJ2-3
TGTGCCATCAGTGAGTCGAGCCTAGCGGGGACCACAGATACGCAGTATTTT
CAISESSLAGTTDTQYF
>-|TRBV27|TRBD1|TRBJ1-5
TGTGCCAGCAGTTCCCGGGACAGGGGGCTTTTGCAGCCCCAGCATTTT
CASSSRDRGLLQPQHF
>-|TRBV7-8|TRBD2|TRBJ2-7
TGTGCCAGCAGCCCGAGCTCCCTGGCTAGCGGGAGAACGTACGAGCAGTACTTC
CASSPSSLASGRTYEQYF
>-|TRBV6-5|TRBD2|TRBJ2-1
TGTGCCACCGACGGGGGAGGGTTGATGTACAATGAGCAGTTCTTC
CATDGGGLMYNEQFF
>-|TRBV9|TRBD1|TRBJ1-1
TGTGCCAGCAGCTCCCGGGACAGGGGATTATCGGAAGCTTTCTTT
CASSSRDRGLSEAFF
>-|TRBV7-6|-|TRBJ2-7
TGTGCCAGCAGCCAGACAAACTCCTACGAGCAGTACTTC
CASSQTNSYEQYF
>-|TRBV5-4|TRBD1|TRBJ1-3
TGTGCCAGCAGCCGTGACAGGGGAAGCACTGGAAACACCATATATTTT
CASSRDRGSTGNTIYF
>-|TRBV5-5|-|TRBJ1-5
TGTGCCAGCAGCTTGTTAACAGTTAATCAGCCCCAGCATTTT
CASSLLTVNQPQHF
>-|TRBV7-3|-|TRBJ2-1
TGTGCCAGCAGCTTACAACTTAACAATGAGCAGTTCTTC
CASSLQLNNEQFF
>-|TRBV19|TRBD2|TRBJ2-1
TGTGCCAGTAGTATCTGGCTAGCGGGAGCGAGTGCGGCTGAGCAGTTCTTC
CASSIWLAGASAAEQFF
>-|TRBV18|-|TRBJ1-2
TGTGCCAGCTCACCATCTTTCGTGGGGCAGGGCTATGGCTACACCTTC
CASSPSFVGQGYGYTF
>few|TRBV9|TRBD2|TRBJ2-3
TGTGCCAGCAGCGTAGCGAATAGCGGGAGTGGCCTTATAAGCACAGATACGCAGTATTTT
CASSVANSGSGLISTDTQYF
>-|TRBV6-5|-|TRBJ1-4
TGTGCCAGCAGCCGCAGGGAGGTGAGTGAAAAACTGTTTTTT
CASSRREVSEKLFF
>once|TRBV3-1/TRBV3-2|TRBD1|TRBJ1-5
TGTGCCAGCACCGACAGGGGGAGCAATCAGCCCCAGCATTTT
CASTDRGSNQPQHF
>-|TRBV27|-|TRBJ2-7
TGTGCCAGCAGTTTAAATTCGGTAGGGGCCTACGAGCAGTACTTC
CASSLNSVGAYEQYF
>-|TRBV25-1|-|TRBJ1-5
TGTGCCAGCAGTGCCGACAGCTTAAGTCAGCCCCAGCATTTT
CASSADSLSQPQHF
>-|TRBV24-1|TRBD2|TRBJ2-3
TGTGCCACCAGTGATTTAGCTAGCGGAAACACAGATACGCAGTATTTT
CATSDLASGNTDTQYF
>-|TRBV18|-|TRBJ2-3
TGTGCCAGCTCACCATATCGAGGGCCTAGCACAGATACGCAGTATTTT
CASSPYRGPSTDTQYF
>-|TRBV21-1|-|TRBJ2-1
TGTGCCAGCAGCGAACGGGGGGCTAGCGGGAGGGAGTACAATGAGCAGTTCTTC
CASSERGASGREYNEQFF
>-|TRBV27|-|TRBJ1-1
TGTGCCAGCAGTCGCAACAGCGGAGCGAACACTGAAGCTTTCTTT
CASSRNSGANTEAFF
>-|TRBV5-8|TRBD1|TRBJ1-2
TGTGCCAGCAGACTATATGGACAGGGGGCAGGAGGCTACACCTTC
CASRLYGQGAGGYTF
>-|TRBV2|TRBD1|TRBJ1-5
TGTGCCAGCAGTAAGACCGGGACAGGGGGAAATCAGCCCCAGCATTTT
CASSKTGTGGNQPQHF
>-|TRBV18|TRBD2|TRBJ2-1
TGTGCCAGCTCACCCGGCGCTAGCGGGAAAATATTATCGTCTTTCTCCTACAATGAGCAGTTCTTC
CASSPGASGKILSSFSYNEQFF
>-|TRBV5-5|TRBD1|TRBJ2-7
TGTGCCAGCAGCAGATGGGACAGCTACGAGCAGTACTTC
CASSRWDSYEQYF
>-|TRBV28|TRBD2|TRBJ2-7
TGTGCCAGCAGTTCCCTCGCGGGGGGTTTAGAGCAGTACTTC
CASSSLAGGLEQYF
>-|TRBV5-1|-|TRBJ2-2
TGCGCCAGCAGCATGGACAGCACCGGGGAGCTGTTTTTT
CASSMDSTGELFF
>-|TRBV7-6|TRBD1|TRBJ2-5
TGTGCCAGCAGCCCCGGGACAGGGAAGACCCAGTACTTC
CASSPGTGKTQYF
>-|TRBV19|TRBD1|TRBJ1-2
TGTGCCAGTAGTTCGCCGGGACAGGGTATATCATATGGCTACACCTTC
CASSSPGQGISYGYTF
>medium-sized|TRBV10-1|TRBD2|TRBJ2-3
TGCGCCAGCAGTGACGGCACTAGCGGGATTTCAGATACGCAGTATTTT
CASSDGTSGISDTQYF
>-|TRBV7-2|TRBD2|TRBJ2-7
TGTGCCAGCAGCTCACTGACTAGCGGGGGGGCTTACGAGCAGTACTTC
CASSSLTSGGAYEQYF
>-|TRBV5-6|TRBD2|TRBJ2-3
TGTGCCAGCAGCCTGGGACTAGCGGGCACAGATACGCAGTATTTT
CASSLGLAGTDTQYF
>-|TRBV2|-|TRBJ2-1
TGTGCCAGCAGTACATCGAATGAGCAGTTCTTC
CASSTSNEQFF
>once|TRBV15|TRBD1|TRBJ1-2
TGTGCCACCAGCAGAGCAGGACAGGGGAAACGGGGCTACACCTTC
CATSRAGQGKRGYTF
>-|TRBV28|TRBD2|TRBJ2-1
TGTGCCAGCAGTTTTCGGCGGGGGACCAATGAGCAGTTCTTC
CASSFRRGTNEQFF
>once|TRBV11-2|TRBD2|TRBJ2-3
TGTGCCAGCAGCGGGGGGACTAGCGGGGGCACAGATACGCAGTATTTT
CASSGGTSGGTDTQYF
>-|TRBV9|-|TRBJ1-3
TGTGCCAGCAGCCCCAGGGGAGCGAGCTCTGGAAACACCATATATTTT
CASSPRGASSGNTIYF
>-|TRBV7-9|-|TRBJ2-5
TGTGCCAGCAGCTTGGGACTTAGCCAAGAGACCCAGTACTTC
CASSLGLSQETQYF
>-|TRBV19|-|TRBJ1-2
TGTGCCAGTAATAGGGGTGGCTATGGCTACACCTTC
CASNRGGYGYTF
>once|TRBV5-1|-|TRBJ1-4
TGCGCCAGCAGCCGGCCCTCAGGGGCGCAAGCTGAAAAACTGTTTTTT
CASSRPSGAQAEKLFF
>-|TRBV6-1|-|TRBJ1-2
TGTGCCAGCAGTGAAGGGGGACACAAGACCTGGGGCTACACCTTC
CASSEGGHKTWGYTF
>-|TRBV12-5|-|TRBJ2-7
TGTGCTAGTGGGCGAAGTTCGGGATACGAGCAGTACTTC
CASGRSSGYEQYF
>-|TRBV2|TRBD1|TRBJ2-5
TGTGCCAGCAGTGACGGACAGGGAAAGACCCAGTACTTC
CASSDGQGKTQYF
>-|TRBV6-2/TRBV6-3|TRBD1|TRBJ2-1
TGTGCCAGCAGTTATAAAATGTCCGGACAGGGGATGTTCTTC
CASSYKMSGQGMFF
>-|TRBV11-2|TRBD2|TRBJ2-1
TGTGCCAGCAGCCGGTCGGGGGGGGCCTACAATGAGCAGTTCTTC
CASSRSGGAYNEQFF
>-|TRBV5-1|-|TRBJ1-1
TGCGCCAGCAGCTCAGGGGATCTCGCTGAAGCTTTCTTT
CASSSGDLAEAFF
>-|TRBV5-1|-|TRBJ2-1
TGCGCCAGCAGCTTGGACCTGAGGAGAACTGGTGAGCAGTTCTTC
CASSLDLRRTGEQFF
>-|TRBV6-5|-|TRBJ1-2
TGTGCCAGCAGTTACAGACATCCGGGGGGTCTAAGTGGCTACACCTTC
CASSYRHPGGLSGYTF
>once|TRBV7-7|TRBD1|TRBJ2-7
TGTGCCAGCAGCTTCCGGACAGGGAACTACGAGCAGTACTTC
CASSFRTGNYEQYF
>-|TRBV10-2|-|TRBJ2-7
TGCGCCAGCAGTGAGGACAAGGGGCTGTTAGAGTACTTC
CASSEDKGLLEYF